The 24 T cell receptor beta chains below all came from one sample that was sequenced in a study of OX40 agonist ivuxolimab in advanced cancers. The assay was immunoSEQ multiplex PCR, and TCRdb's table has in-frame clones only and misses some. The sample has some 70,000 clones, roughly 84% seen once. The sample consisted of CD4+ or CD8+ T cells sorted from blood, taken in a trial of the OX40 agonist ivuxolimab. The receptor source for this set is an adult with an advanced solid tumor such as melanoma, head and neck, liver or kidney cancer.

V usage is TRBV6-5 and J usage is TRBJ1-6; TRBD1 matches at 7 bases. With V trimmed by 6 bases and J by 9 bases, 8 bases remained unmatched. This CDR3 has 14 residues. The germline gives CDR1 MNHEY, CDR2 SVGAGI. CDR3 sequence: CASRPGQDSSPLHF. CDR3 DNA: TGTGCCAGCAGACCCGGACAGGATAGTTCACCCCTCCACTTT.

The chain recombines TRBV19 with TRBJ2-1, with TRBD2 matching over 11 bases. Trimming took 3 bases from V and 10 from J; bases not matched to a gene: 5. CDR1 and CDR2 (germline): LNHDA, SQIVND (reference sequence). This CDR3 region has 14 residues. CDR3 sequence reads: CASSITSGGEEQFF. The CDR3 DNA follows: TGTGCCAGTAGTATTACTAGCGGGGGTGAAGAGCAGTTCTTC.

The chain carries TRBV27 and TRBJ1-5; D is perhaps TRBD1 (6 bases). V lost 6 bases and J 0 bases, leaving 9 bases between the germline ends. Germline V gene sequence: CDR1 MNHEY, CDR2 SMNVEV (reference sequence). The CDR3 runs to 14 residues. CDR3 DNA: TGTGCCAGCAGGGGGGCCTATAGCAATCAGCCCCAGCATTTT. Its protein product is CASRGAYSNQPQHF.

The gene calls are TRBV5-4 and TRBJ1-1; D not resolved. Germline assignment: CDR1 SGHNT and CDR2 YYREEE (reference sequence). V was clipped by 1 base and J by 0 bases, with 4 bases between them. There are 13 residues in the CDR3. CDR3 residues: CASSLWVNTEAFF. The CDR3 bases are TGTGCCAGCAGCTTGTGGGTGAACACTGAAGCTTTCTTT.

The chain's CDR3 is CASSHGLAGGETQYF. CDR3 DNA: TGCGCCAGCAGCCACGGACTAGCGGGGGGAGAGACCCAGTACTTC. The genes are TRBV5-1 and TRBJ2-5; 14 bases map to TRBD2. J lost 4 bases, V lost 4 bases, and 3 bases had no gene match. This CDR3 is 15 amino acids long. Germline-derived CDR1 and CDR2 are SGHRS and YFSETQ.

V is TRBV13 and J is TRBJ2-7; D gene uncertain. Trimming removed 5 bases at V and 4 bases at J, with 15 bases between. The CDR3 extends over 14 amino acids. Looked up from germline, CDR1 is PRHDT and CDR2 is FYEKMQ (reference sequence). The CDR3 nucleotides read TGTGCCAGCAGCATTTCCGCCCAGGCATACGAGCAGTACTTC. It translates to CASSISAQAYEQYF.

J is TRBJ1-4 and V is TRBV4-1; 8 bases are shared with TRBD1. The germline gives CDR1 MGHRA, CDR2 YSYEKL. This CDR3 comprises 16 residues. V lost 4 bases to trimming and J lost 0 bases; unmatched junction nucleotides: 4. The CDR3 DNA sequence: TGCGCCAGCAGCCCCGGACAGGGTCCAACTAATGAAAAACTGTTTTTT. This encodes CASSPGQGPTNEKLFF.

The genes are TRBV18 and TRBJ1-1; the D gene is possibly TRBD1 (6 bases). This CDR3 region has 11 residues. V lost 6 bases to trimming and J lost 11 bases, with 13 bases between them. Germline V CDR1 and CDR2: KGHSH, LQKENI. Written as DNA, the CDR3 is TGTGCCAGCTCTTACAGGGAGGGCGCTTTCTTT. Translated, it gives CASSYREGAFF.

Only one count was recorded for this clone. The chain carries TRBV19 and TRBJ2-7; either TRBD1 or TRBD2 may fit D (5 bases each). Trimming pared 3 bases from V and 3 bases from J, leaving 21 bases between. CDR3 length: 17 residues. Germline CDR1 reads LNHDA; CDR2 reads SQIVND (reference sequence). The CDR3 sequence is CASSIRNRDLEGYEQYF. The CDR3 bases are TGTGCCAGTAGTATCAGGAACCGGGACCTCGAGGGCTACGAGCAGTACTTC.

The chain links TRBV9 to TRBJ2-5; TRBD1 matches at 8 bases. Per germline, CDR1 SGDLS and CDR2 YYNGEE. J lost 0 bases, V lost 3 bases, and 1 base had no gene match. The CDR3 runs to 14 residues. CDR3 loop: CASSGTGNQETQYF. The DNA for the CDR3 is TGTGCCAGCAGCGGGACAGGGAACCAAGAGACCCAGTACTTC. Together with reference TRBV9 and TRBJ2-5, the CDR3 gives the full variable domain: DSGVTQTPKHLITATGQRVTLRCSPRSGDLSVYWYQQSLDQGLQFLIQYYNGEERAKGNILERFSAQQFPDLHSELNLSSLELGDSALYFCASSGTGNQETQYFGPGTRLLVL.

The chain recombines TRBV2 with TRBJ2-6; unclear D gene. The CDR3 contains 15 residues. Trimming pared 3 bases from V and 0 bases from J, leaving 6 bases between. CDR1 and CDR2 from the germline V gene are SNHLY and FYNNEI. In DNA, the CDR3 is TGTGCCAGCAGTGAGTCGGTCTCTGGGGCCAACGTCCTGACTTTC. Protein product: CASSESVSGANVLTF.

The CDR3 is CASSPGAGGTSGNTIYF. The CDR3 bases are TGTGCCAGCAGCCCGGGGGCTGGGGGAACTTCCGGAAACACCATATATTTT. The chain recombines TRBV5-5 with TRBJ1-3; possible D gene TRBD1, 6 bases. CDR3 length equals 17 residues. The V gene's germline CDR1 is SGHKS and CDR2 YYEKEE (reference sequence). V was pared by 4 bases and J by 4 bases, with 21 bases between.

The rearrangement uses TRBV19 and TRBJ2-1; D might be TRBD1 (6 bases). The V end lost 4 bases, the J end lost 8 bases, and 27 bases lay between the germline ends. CDR3 size: 18 residues. Looked up from germline, CDR1 is LNHDA and CDR2 is SQIVND (reference sequence). In nucleotides, the CDR3 is TGTGCCAGTAGTACCCGGGGACATACGGCCGTCCTTGGGGATGAGCAGTTCTTC. Translating gives CASSTRGHTAVLGDEQFF.

The chain links TRBV7-3 to TRBJ1-2; 9 bases align to TRBD1. Germline V lookup: CDR1 SGHTA, CDR2 FQGTGA. The V and J ends lost 4 bases and 7 bases, in that order; junction bases with no gene match: 4. The CDR3 totals 13 residues. The CDR3 DNA follows: TGTGCCAGCAGCTCGGTGACAGGGGGTGGCTACACCTTC. Protein: CASSSVTGGGYTF.

The gene calls are TRBV29-1 and TRBJ1-4; D may be TRBD1 (6 bases). CDR1 is SQVTM, CDR2 ANQGSEA, per germline. CDR3 length: 13 residues. V was cut by 3 bases and J by 8 bases, with 13 bases left in between. The CDR3 coding sequence is TGCAGCGTTGAGAGGGGGGCCGGGGAAAAACTGTTTTTT. Translation gives CSVERGAGEKLFF.

The chain employs TRBV21-1 and TRBJ1-2. TRBV21-1 is deemed a pseudogene. The CDR3 runs to 11 residues. Written as DNA, the CDR3 is TGTGGCACCCCCCCTAACTATGGCTACACCTTC. It encodes CGTPPNYGYTF.

The rearrangement uses TRBV5-8 and TRBJ2-3; 7 bases line up with TRBD1. Losses at the gene ends were 7 bases for V and 3 bases for J; bases not matched to a gene: 17. Looked up from germline, CDR1 is SGHTS and CDR2 is YDEGEE. This CDR3 region has 17 residues. The CDR3 loop is CASVPSASGTVTDTQYF. The CDR3 DNA reads as TGTGCCAGCGTACCATCTGCCTCCGGGACAGTGACAGATACGCAGTATTTT.

The gene calls are TRBV7-2 and TRBJ2-7; D is unresolved. CDR1 SGHTA and CDR2 FQGNSA come from the germline V gene. The CDR3 sequence is 13 residues long. Between the trimmed V and J ends, which lost 4 bases and 3 bases, there was a span of 10 bases. The CDR3 protein is CASSSQSSYEQYF. The CDR3 coding sequence is TGTGCCAGCAGCTCACAGTCAAGCTACGAGCAGTACTTC. Drawing the rest from reference TRBV7-2 and TRBJ2-7, the complete variable domain is GAGVSQSPSNKVTEKGKDVELRCDPISGHTALYWYRQSLGQGLEFLIYFQGNSAPDKSGLPSDRFSAERTGGSVSTLTIQRTQQEDSAVYLCASSSQSSYEQYFGPGTRLTVT.

V gene TRBV21-1 combines with J gene TRBJ1-5. TRBV21-1 is a documented pseudogene. This CDR3 spans 17 amino acids. The CDR3 reads CASSRRGGEQGDQPQHF. As DNA, the CDR3 is TGTGCCAGCAGCCGCCGGGGAGGGGAACAGGGTGATCAGCCCCAGCATTTT.

This clone was observed a few times. This chain joins TRBV5-4 and TRBJ1-1; D is ambiguous. Germline CDR1 is SGHNT and CDR2 is YYREEE (reference sequence). The CDR3 consists of 13 residues. Trimming took off 0 bases at V and 5 bases at J, with 8 bases between the two ends. The CDR3 DNA reads TGTGCCAGCAGCTTGGGCGACTGGACTGAAGCTTTCTTT. Its translation: CASSLGDWTEAFF.

The sample holds one count of this clone. This chain connects TRBV6-5 to TRBJ1-1; 11 bases are shared with TRBD1. V shed 0 bases, J shed 7 bases, and the junction held 4 bases outside the gene matches. This CDR3 spans 15 amino acids. Germline CDR1 reads MNHEY; CDR2 reads SVGAGI. The CDR3 protein is CASSYSGTGGFEAFF. CDR3 bases: TGTGCCAGCAGTTACTCTGGGACAGGGGGATTTGAAGCTTTCTTT.

J is TRBJ1-2 and V is TRBV12-5; perhaps TRBD1 as D (6 bases). Per the germline V gene, CDR1 is LGHNT and CDR2 is FRNRAP. CDR3 length: 16 residues. The germline V and J ends were trimmed by 0 bases and 2 bases, with 13 bases remaining between them. This chain's CDR3 is CASGLVPSQGNYGYTF. Here the CDR3 DNA reads TGTGCTAGTGGTTTGGTACCAAGTCAGGGGAACTATGGCTACACCTTC.

The chain has TRBV7-2 and TRBJ2-5; weak D call: TRBD2 (6 bases). CDR1 and CDR2 from the germline V gene are SGHTA and FQGNSA. With 3 bases removed from V and 7 bases from J, the gap between germline ends came to 12 bases. CDR3 size: 13 residues. Here the CDR3 reads CASSLAGRRTQYF. DNA for the CDR3: TGTGCCAGCAGCTTGGCGGGGAGAAGGACCCAGTACTTC.

V usage is TRBV2 and J usage is TRBJ1-2, with 8 bases that match TRBD1. The CDR3 totals 12 residues. Germline CDR1 reads SNHLY; CDR2 reads FYNNEI. V trimming: 10 bases; J trimming: 7 bases; junction bases outside the gene matches: 8. The CDR3 sequence: CAKRTGRAGYTF. The CDR3 DNA reads TGTGCCAAAAGGACAGGGAGGGCTGGCTACACCTTC.